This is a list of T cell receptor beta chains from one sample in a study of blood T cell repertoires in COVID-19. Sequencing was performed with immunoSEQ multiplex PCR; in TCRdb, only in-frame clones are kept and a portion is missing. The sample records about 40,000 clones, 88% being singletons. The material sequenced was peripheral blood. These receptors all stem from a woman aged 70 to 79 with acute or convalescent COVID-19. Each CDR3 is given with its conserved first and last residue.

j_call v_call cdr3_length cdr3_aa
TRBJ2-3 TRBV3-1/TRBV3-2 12 CASSPQRGTQYF
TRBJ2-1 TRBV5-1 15 CASSVPSGSYNEQFF
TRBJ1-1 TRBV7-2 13 CASSRYGGNEAFF
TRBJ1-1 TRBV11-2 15 CASTPNTDRGTEAFF
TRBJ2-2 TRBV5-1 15 CASSASSTHTGELFF
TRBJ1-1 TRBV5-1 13 CASSLDRNTEAFF
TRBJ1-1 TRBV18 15 CASSPPASGRGEAFF
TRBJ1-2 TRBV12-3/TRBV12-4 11 CASSFRGGYTF
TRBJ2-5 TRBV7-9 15 CASSQTAGGTETQYF
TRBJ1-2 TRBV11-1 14 CASSLSQGDYGYTF
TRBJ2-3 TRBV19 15 CASSIQSGSTDTQYF
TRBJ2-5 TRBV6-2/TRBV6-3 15 CASSYRAGTEETQYF
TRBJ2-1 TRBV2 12 CATRAGGNEQFF
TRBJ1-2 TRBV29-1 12 CSTPTGEDGYTF
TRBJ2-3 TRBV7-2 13 CASSLEAGDTQYF
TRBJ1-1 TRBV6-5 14 CASSYTGGSTEAFF
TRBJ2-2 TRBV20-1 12 CSASPRTGELFF
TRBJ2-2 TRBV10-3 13 CAISRENTGELFF
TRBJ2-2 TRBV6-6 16 CASSYSPGVNTGELFF
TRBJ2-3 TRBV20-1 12 CSASQVSGGSHF
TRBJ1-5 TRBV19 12 CASSKLAQPQHF
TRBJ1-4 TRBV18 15 CASSPLWGGDEKLFF
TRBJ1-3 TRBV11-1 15 CASSLRGEAGNTIYF
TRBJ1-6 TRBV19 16 CASRPGQGAENSPLHF
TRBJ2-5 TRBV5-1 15 CASSLEGRGQETQYF
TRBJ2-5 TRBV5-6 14 CASSFNRGQGAQYF
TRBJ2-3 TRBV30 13 CAWSTSSTDTQYF
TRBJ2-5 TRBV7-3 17 CASSRGLAGPFLETQYF
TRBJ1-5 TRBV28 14 CASSFPVFGQPQHF
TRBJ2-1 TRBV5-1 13 CASRGGDNNEQFF
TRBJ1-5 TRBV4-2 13 CASSREGNQPQHF
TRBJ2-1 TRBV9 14 CASSVDGSSNEQFF
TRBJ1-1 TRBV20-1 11 CSARRQAEAFF
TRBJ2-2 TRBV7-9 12 CASSPYTGELFF
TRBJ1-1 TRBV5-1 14 CASSSDSPRTEAFF
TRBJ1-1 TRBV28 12 CASSQGTGLTFF
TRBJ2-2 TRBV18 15 CASSTGTGRIGELFF
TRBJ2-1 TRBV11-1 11 CASSAGTGKFF
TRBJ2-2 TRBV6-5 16 CASSFASGGNTGELFF
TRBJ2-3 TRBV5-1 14 CASSLDRGTDTQYF
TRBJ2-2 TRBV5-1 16 CASSLAGQGIIGELFF
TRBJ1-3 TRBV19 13 CASQTGNGNTIYF
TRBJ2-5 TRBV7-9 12 CASSLALAAVNF
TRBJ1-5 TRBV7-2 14 CASSQGTPNQPQHF
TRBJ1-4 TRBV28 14 CASSFRVSNEKLFF